A selection of T cell receptor beta chains follows, all from one sample in a study of vaccination and CD4 T cells after COVID-19. Each CDR3 protein is one row after TCRdb ran MiXCR on the PCR reads. This sample has approximately 9,500 distinct CDR3 sequences, with roughly 61% found just once. Their antigens are not known. The sequenced sample consisted of CD4+ T cells from blood, cultured in vitro. Source of these receptors: a human donor who had recovered from COVID-19. CDR3s include the opening cysteine and the closing phenylalanine or tryptophan. D genes are given only for firm matches. Expanded clones are given a class, and other clones once, few, many or no size at all.

cdr3_length j_call v_call d_call clone_size cdr3_aa cdr3_nt
15 TRBJ2-6 TRBV7-2 . . CASSLGGSGANVLTF TGTGCCAGCAGCTTGGGAGGCTCTGGGGCCAACGTCCTGACTTTC
15 TRBJ2-1 TRBV19 TRBD1 . CASSTTGTGPTNRFF TGTGCCAGTAGTACGACCGGGACAGGGCCCACCAATAGGTTCTTC
13 TRBJ1-3 TRBV6-1 . . CASSPGERGTIYF TGTGCCAGCAGTCCGGGAGAAAGAGGCACCATATATTTT
17 TRBJ1-3 TRBV20-1 . . CSASLESGTPSGNTIYF TGCAGTGCTAGCTTGGAATCCGGAACCCCCTCTGGAAACACCATATATTTT
14 TRBJ1-5 TRBV7-8 . few CASSLVYSNQPQHF TGTGCCAGCAGCTTAGTCTATAGCAATCAGCCCCAGCATTTT
9 TRBJ2-1 TRBV20-1 . . CSVENERFF TGCAGCGTAGAGAATGAGCGGTTCTTC
14 TRBJ2-2 TRBV20-1 TRBD2 . CSARDTSDFGELFF TGCAGTGCTAGGGATACTAGCGACTTCGGGGAGCTGTTTTTT
15 TRBJ2-3 TRBV2 TRBD1 . CASSVLGQGKDTQYF TGTGCCAGCAGTGTTCTGGGACAGGGGAAAGATACGCAGTATTTT
13 TRBJ1-2 TRBV28 . few CASSLGAYYGYTF TGTGCCAGCAGTTTGGGGGCTTACTATGGCTACACCTTC
13 TRBJ1-2 TRBV7-6 . . CASSLGGGYGYTF TGTGCCAGCAGCTTAGGGGGGGGCTATGGCTACACCTTC
14 TRBJ1-6 TRBV19 TRBD1 few CASSARGRDSPLHF TGTGCCAGTAGTGCCAGGGGGCGGGATTCACCCCTCCACTTT
15 TRBJ1-5 TRBV19 . few CASSKELQGNQPQHF TGTGCCAGTAGTAAAGAGCTCCAAGGGAATCAGCCCCAGCATTTT
17 TRBJ2-2 TRBV5-5 TRBD2 once CASSLAPLGRATGELFF TGTGCCAGCAGCTTGGCCCCCCTCGGGAGGGCCACCGGGGAGCTGTTTTTT
15 TRBJ1-1 TRBV7-3 . . CASSLEGRVNTEAFF TGTGCCAGCAGCTTAGAAGGGCGGGTGAACACTGAAGCTTTCTTT
12 TRBJ2-7 TRBV2 . large CASDRNSYEQYF TGTGCCAGCGACAGGAACTCCTACGAGCAGTACTTC
13 TRBJ2-1 TRBV20-1 . . CSAPLPPYNEQFF TGCAGTGCACCGCTCCCTCCGTACAATGAGCAGTTCTTC
13 TRBJ1-2 TRBV2 TRBD1 few CASSVGQGYGYTF TGTGCCAGCAGTGTAGGACAGGGCTATGGCTACACCTTC
14 TRBJ2-5 TRBV4-2 . . CASSQETDQETQYF TGTGCCAGCAGCCAAGAAACAGATCAAGAGACCCAGTACTTC
17 TRBJ2-5 TRBV6-5 TRBD2 few CASSSIPGLAGRETQYF TGTGCCAGCAGTTCTATACCGGGACTAGCGGGGAGAGAGACCCAGTACTTC
16 TRBJ2-1 TRBV20-1 TRBD2 . CSAPRTSGPSYNEQFF TGCAGTGCTCCCCGGACTAGCGGGCCGTCCTACAATGAGCAGTTCTTC
13 TRBJ2-3 TRBV2 TRBD2 . CASKRDFTDTQYF TGTGCCAGCAAGCGGGATTTCACAGATACGCAGTATTTT
15 TRBJ2-3 TRBV7-8 . . CASSFLSGPTDTQYF TGTGCCAGCAGCTTCCTTTCGGGCCCCACAGATACGCAGTATTTT
13 TRBJ2-1 TRBV11-1 TRBD1 . CASSEDRGGEQFF TGTGCCAGCAGCGAGGACAGGGGAGGTGAGCAGTTCTTC
16 TRBJ1-6 TRBV5-8 . . CASSLWGVGGNSPLHF TGTGCCAGCAGCTTGTGGGGGGTTGGCGGAAATTCACCCCTCCACTTT
16 TRBJ2-3 TRBV7-2 . . CASSLVPAQSADTQYF TGTGCCAGCAGCTTAGTCCCGGCCCAGAGCGCAGATACGCAGTATTTT
14 TRBJ2-5 TRBV2 . . CASSEAQWLEAQYF TGTGCCAGCAGTGAAGCGCAGTGGTTGGAGGCCCAGTACTTC
14 TRBJ1-5 TRBV5-4 . . CASSFRGRLQPQHF TGTGCCAGCAGCTTTCGTGGTAGGCTTCAGCCCCAGCATTTT
15 TRBJ2-3 TRBV19 . . CASSSATVGTDTQYF TGTGCCAGTAGTTCCGCCACGGTTGGGACAGATACGCAGTATTTT
13 TRBJ2-7 TRBV6-1 . . CASSEAGSYEQYF TGTGCCAGCAGTGAAGCGGGATCCTACGAGCAGTACTTC
12 TRBJ2-7 TRBV15 . . CATSRADYEQYF TGTGCCACCAGCAGGGCAGATTACGAGCAGTACTTC
15 TRBJ2-7 TRBV6-5 . . CASSYRALSSYEQYF TGTGCCAGCAGTTATAGGGCCCTGAGCTCCTACGAGCAGTACTTC
16 TRBJ2-7 TRBV19 . . CASSGWGPGGLDEQYF TGTGCCAGTAGTGGGTGGGGCCCTGGTGGTCTCGACGAGCAGTACTTC
14 TRBJ1-5 TRBV27 TRBD1 few CASRRTGGNQPQHF TGTGCCAGCAGGCGAACAGGGGGAAATCAGCCCCAGCATTTT
14 TRBJ1-1 TRBV20-1 TRBD1 . CSARPGQGITEAFF TGCAGTGCTAGACCGGGACAGGGTATCACTGAAGCTTTCTTT
16 TRBJ1-5 TRBV7-2 . . CASSLGPLGSNQPQHF TGTGCCAGCAGCTTAGGGCCTTTAGGTAGCAATCAGCCCCAGCATTTT
15 TRBJ2-5 TRBV2 . . CASRNMQGLQETQYF TGTGCCAGCAGAAACATGCAGGGTCTCCAGGAGACCCAGTACTTC
17 TRBJ2-7 TRBV15 TRBD1 . CATSRSAGDRGRYEQYF TGTGCCACCAGCAGATCTGCGGGGGACAGGGGCCGATACGAGCAGTACTTC
13 TRBJ2-5 TRBV7-2 . . CASSGNREETQYF TGTGCCAGCAGCGGAAACAGGGAAGAGACCCAGTACTTC
11 TRBJ1-1 TRBV5-1 . . CASSLDRVAFF TGCGCCAGCAGCTTGGACAGGGTAGCTTTCTTT
18 TRBJ2-1 TRBV20-1 TRBD2 . CSAIRTSGRASFGNEQFF TGCAGTGCTATACGGACTAGCGGGAGGGCCAGTTTCGGTAATGAGCAGTTCTTC
17 TRBJ2-2 TRBV11-3 TRBD2 . CASSLEVAGGPTGELFF TGTGCCAGCAGCTTAGAGGTGGCGGGAGGGCCTACCGGGGAGCTGTTTTTT
13 TRBJ1-1 TRBV7-8 . . CASSLDSNTEAFF TGTGCCAGCAGCTTAGACAGCAACACTGAAGCTTTCTTT
14 TRBJ1-5 TRBV19 TRBD1 . CASSIETGRQPQHF TGTGCCAGTAGTATAGAGACAGGGCGGCAGCCCCAGCATTTT
16 TRBJ1-1 TRBV10-3 TRBD1 . CAISVGTRQGRAEAFF TGTGCCATCAGTGTAGGAACACGACAGGGTCGGGCTGAAGCTTTCTTT
16 TRBJ2-1 TRBV6-1 . . CASKGTGTGSYNEQFF TGTGCCAGCAAAGGAACCGGGACCGGCTCCTACAATGAGCAGTTCTTC
14 TRBJ2-3 TRBV19 . once CASSIRGSTDTQYF TGTGCCAGTAGTATCAGGGGCAGCACAGATACGCAGTATTTT
16 TRBJ1-2 TRBV27 TRBD1 few CASSLVGTGGGYGYTF TGTGCCAGCAGTTTAGTCGGAACAGGGGGCGGGTATGGCTACACCTTC
15 TRBJ2-5 TRBV9 . . CASTLGTGARETQYF TGTGCCAGCACACTTGGCACGGGGGCCCGAGAGACCCAGTACTTC
13 TRBJ1-1 TRBV28 . . CASSWGDNTEAFF TGTGCCAGCAGTTGGGGGGACAACACTGAAGCTTTCTTT
13 TRBJ1-2 TRBV20-1 . . CSARGVFGYGYTF TGCAGTGCCAGAGGTGTCTTCGGCTATGGCTACACCTTC
18 TRBJ2-7 TRBV7-4 TRBD2 . CASSLVGLGGSSSYEQYF TGTGCCAGCAGCTTAGTCGGGCTTGGCGGGAGTAGTTCCTACGAGCAGTACTTC
16 TRBJ2-3 TRBV20-1 TRBD2 few CSARRGVSGRADTQYF TGCAGTGCTCGCCGAGGGGTCAGCGGGAGGGCAGATACGCAGTATTTT
14 TRBJ2-5 TRBV20-1 TRBD2 . CSARKIAGEETQYF TGCAGTGCTAGAAAAATAGCGGGAGAAGAGACCCAGTACTTC
20 TRBJ2-3 TRBV7-8 TRBD2 . CASSLSPSLAGYPSTDTQYF TGTGCCAGCAGCTTATCCCCTTCACTAGCGGGATACCCTAGCACAGATACGCAGTATTTT
17 TRBJ2-7 TRBV7-9 . . CASTSDNHGAGRYEQYF TGTGCCAGCACCTCAGACAACCATGGGGCAGGGCGGTACGAGCAGTACTTC
14 TRBJ2-4 TRBV4-3 TRBD1 few CASSQDPGGNIQYF TGCGCCAGCAGCCAAGATCCAGGGGGAAACATTCAGTACTTC
15 TRBJ2-3 TRBV7-7 . few CASSPLALRPDTQYF TGTGCTAGCAGCCCACTGGCGTTGCGACCAGATACGCAGTATTTT
15 TRBJ2-5 TRBV7-3 TRBD1 . CASSSTGVSAETQYF TGTGCCAGCAGCTCGACAGGGGTTAGTGCGGAGACCCAGTACTTC